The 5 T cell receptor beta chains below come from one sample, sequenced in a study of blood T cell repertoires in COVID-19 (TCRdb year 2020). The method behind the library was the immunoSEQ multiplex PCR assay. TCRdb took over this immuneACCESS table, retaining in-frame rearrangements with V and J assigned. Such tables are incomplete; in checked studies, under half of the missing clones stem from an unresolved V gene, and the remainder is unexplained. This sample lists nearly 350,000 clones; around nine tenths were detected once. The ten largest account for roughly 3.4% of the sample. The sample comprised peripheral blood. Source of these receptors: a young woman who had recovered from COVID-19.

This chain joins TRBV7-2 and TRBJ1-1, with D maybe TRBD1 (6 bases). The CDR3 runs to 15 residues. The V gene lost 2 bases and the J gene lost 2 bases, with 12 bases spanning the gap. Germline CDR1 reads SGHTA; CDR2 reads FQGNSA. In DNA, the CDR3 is TGTGCCAGCAGCTTACGAACAGGGTTTAACACTGAAGCTTTCTTT. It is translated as CASSLRTGFNTEAFF.

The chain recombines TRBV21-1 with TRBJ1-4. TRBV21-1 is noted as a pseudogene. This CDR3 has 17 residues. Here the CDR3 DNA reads TGTGCCAGCAGCAAAGCGCCGGGGAGGGGCACTAATGAAAAACTGTTTTTT. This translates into CASSKAPGRGTNEKLFF.

CDR3 sequence reads: CASSSGQGISGVTGELFF. DNA for the CDR3: TGTGCCAGCAGTTCGGGACAGGGGATCTCGGGGGTCACCGGGGAGCTGTTTTTT. The chain combines TRBV6-4 with TRBJ2-2; 10 positions agree with TRBD1. The ends lost 5 bases at V and 4 bases at J; junction bases unmatched: 13. This CDR3 contains 18 residues. Germline loops: CDR1 MRHNA, CDR2 SNTAGT.

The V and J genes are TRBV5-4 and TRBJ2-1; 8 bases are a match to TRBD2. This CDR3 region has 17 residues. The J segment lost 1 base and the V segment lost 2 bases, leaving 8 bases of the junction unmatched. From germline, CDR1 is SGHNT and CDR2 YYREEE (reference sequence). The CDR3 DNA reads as TGTGCCAGCAGCTTTGGCGAAACTAGCGGATCCTACAATGAGCAGTTCTTC. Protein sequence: CASSFGETSGSYNEQFF.

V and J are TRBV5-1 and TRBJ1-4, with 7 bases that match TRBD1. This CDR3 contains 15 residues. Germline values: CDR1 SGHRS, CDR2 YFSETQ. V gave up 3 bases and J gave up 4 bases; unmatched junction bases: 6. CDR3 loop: CASSWRDSNNEKLFF. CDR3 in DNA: TGCGCCAGCAGCTGGAGGGACAGTAATAATGAAAAACTGTTTTTT.